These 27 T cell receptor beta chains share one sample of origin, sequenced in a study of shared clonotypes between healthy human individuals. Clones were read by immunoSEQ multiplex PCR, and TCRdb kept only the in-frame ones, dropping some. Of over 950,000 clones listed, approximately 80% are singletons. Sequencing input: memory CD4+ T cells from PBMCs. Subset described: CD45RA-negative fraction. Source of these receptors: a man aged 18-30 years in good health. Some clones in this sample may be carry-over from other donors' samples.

The CDR3 loop is CASSSQSPGGQETQYF. CDR3 in DNA: TGCGCCAGCAGCTCACAATCCCCGGGGGGCCAAGAGACCCAGTACTTC. The chain recombines TRBV4-1 with TRBJ2-5, with TRBD2 matching 7 bases. CDR3 size: 16 residues. Germline V CDR1 and CDR2: MGHRA, YSYEKL. V lost 5 bases and J lost 1; bases outside the gene matches: 10.

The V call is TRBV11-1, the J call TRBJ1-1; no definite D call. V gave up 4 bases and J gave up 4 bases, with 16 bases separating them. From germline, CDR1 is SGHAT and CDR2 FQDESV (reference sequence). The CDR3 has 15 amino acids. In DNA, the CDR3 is TGTGCCAGCAGCTCCCCGAGGCCGACTGGCACTGAAGCTTTCTTT. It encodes CASSSPRPTGTEAFF. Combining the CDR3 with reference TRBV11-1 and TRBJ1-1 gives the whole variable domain EAEVAQSPRYKITEKSQAVAFWCDPISGHATLYWYRQILGQGPELLVQFQDESVVDDSQLPKDRFSAERLKGVDSTLKIQPAELGDSAMYLCASSSPRPTGTEAFFGQGTRLTVV.

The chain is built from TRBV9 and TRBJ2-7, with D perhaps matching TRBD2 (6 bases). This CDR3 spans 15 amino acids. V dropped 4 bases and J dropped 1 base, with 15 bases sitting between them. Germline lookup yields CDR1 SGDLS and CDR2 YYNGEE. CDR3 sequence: CASSPRLGGSYEQYF. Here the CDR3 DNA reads TGTGCCAGCAGCCCTCGGTTGGGGGGTTCCTACGAGCAGTACTTC.

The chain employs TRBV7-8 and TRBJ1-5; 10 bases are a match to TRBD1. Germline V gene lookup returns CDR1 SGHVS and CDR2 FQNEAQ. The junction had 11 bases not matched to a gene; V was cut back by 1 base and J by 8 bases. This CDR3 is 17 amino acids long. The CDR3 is CASSLVGTGALLEPQHF. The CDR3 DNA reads TGTGCCAGCAGCTTAGTTGGGACAGGGGCCCTCCTGGAGCCCCAGCATTTT.

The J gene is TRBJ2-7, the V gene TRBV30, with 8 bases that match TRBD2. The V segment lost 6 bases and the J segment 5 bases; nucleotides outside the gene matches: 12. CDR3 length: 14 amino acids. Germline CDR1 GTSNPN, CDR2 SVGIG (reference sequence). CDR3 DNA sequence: TGTGCCTGCCAAACCGGGGGGGCGCGAAACGAGCAGTACTTC. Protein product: CACQTGGARNEQYF. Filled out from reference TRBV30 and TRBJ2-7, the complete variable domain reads SQTIHQWPATLVQPVGSPLSLECTVEGTSNPNLYWYRQAAGRGLQLLFYSVGIGQISSEVPQNLSASRPQDRQFILSSKKLLLSDSGFYLCACQTGGARNEQYFGPGTRLTVT.

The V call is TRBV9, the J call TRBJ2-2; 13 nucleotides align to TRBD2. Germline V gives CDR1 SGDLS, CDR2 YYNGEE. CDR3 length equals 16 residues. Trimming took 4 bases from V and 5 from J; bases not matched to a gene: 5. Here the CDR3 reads CASSRPGLAGTGELFF. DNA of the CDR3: TGTGCCAGCAGCCGGCCGGGACTAGCGGGGACCGGGGAGCTGTTTTTT.

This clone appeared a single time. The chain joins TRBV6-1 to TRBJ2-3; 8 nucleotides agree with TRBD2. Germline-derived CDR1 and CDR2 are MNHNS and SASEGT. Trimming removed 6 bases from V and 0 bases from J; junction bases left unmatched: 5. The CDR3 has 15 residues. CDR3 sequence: CASSLTSGSTDTQYF. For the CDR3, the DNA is TGTGCCAGCAGCCTTACTAGCGGTAGCACAGATACGCAGTATTTT.

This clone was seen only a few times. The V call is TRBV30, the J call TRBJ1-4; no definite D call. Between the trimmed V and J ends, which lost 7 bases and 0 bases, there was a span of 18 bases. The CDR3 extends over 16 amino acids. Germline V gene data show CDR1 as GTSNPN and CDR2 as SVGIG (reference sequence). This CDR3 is CAFPLNRDATNEKLFF. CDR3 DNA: TGTGCCTTTCCTCTCAACCGGGATGCAACTAATGAAAAACTGTTTTTT.

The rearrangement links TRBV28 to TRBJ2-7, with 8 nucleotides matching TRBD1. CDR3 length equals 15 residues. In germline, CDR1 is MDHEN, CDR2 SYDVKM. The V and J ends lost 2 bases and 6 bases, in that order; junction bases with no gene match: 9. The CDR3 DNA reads TGTGCCAGCAGTTTAGACGGACAGGGTAGGCTCGAGCAGTACTTC. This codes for CASSLDGQGRLEQYF.

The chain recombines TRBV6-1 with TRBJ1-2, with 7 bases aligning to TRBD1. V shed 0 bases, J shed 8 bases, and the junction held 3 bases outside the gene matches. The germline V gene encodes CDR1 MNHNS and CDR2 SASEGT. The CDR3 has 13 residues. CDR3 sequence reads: CASSEAGQSGYTF. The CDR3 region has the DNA TGTGCCAGCAGTGAAGCGGGACAGTCAGGCTACACCTTC.

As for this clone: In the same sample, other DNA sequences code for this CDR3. CDR3 DNA sequence: TGTGCCAGCAGTGAAGCGACAGATACGCAGTATTTT. Protein product: CASSEATDTQYF. V usage is TRBV6-1 and J usage is TRBJ2-3; D remains ambiguous. The V gene's germline CDR1 is MNHNS and CDR2 SASEGT. The CDR3 is made up of 12 amino acids. The V and J ends lost 0 bases and 3 bases respectively, with 1 base between them.

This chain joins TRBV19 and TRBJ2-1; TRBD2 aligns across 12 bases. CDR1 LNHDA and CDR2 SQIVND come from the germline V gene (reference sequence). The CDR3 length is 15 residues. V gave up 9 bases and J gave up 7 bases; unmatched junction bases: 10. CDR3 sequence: CASSSGRVPSNEQFF. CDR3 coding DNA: TGTGCCAGCTCTAGCGGGAGGGTCCCTTCGAATGAGCAGTTCTTC.

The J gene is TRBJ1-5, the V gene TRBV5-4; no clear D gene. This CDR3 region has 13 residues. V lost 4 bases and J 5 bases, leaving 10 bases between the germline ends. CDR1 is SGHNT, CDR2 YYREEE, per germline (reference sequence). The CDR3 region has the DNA TGTGCCAGCAGCCCGAGGCCCGATCAGCCCCAGCATTTT. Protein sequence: CASSPRPDQPQHF.

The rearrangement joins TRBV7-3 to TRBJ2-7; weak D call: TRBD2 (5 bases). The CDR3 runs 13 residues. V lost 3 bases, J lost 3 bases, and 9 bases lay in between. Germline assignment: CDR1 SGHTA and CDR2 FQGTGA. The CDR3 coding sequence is TGTGCCAGCAGCTTGGACGGGGTCTACGAGCAGTACTTC. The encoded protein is CASSLDGVYEQYF.

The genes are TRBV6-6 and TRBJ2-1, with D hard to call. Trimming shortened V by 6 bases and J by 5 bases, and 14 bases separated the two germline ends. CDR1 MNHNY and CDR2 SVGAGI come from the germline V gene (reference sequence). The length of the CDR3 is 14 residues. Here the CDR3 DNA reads TGTGCCAGCAGACCCGGGTTAGGAGACAATGAGCAGTTCTTC. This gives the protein CASRPGLGDNEQFF.

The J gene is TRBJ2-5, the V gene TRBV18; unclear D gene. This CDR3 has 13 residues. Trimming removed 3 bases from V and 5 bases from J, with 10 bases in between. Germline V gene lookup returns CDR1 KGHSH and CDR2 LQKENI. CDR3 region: CASSPWARETQYF. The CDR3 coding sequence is TGTGCCAGCTCACCGTGGGCCCGGGAGACCCAGTACTTC.

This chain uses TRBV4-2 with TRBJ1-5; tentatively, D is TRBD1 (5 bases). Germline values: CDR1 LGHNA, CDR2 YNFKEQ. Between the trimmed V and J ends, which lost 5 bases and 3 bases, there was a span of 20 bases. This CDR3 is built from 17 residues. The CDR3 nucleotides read TGTGCCAGCAGCGGAATCTTAAGAGGGGTGATCAATCAGCCCCAGCATTTT. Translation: CASSGILRGVINQPQHF.

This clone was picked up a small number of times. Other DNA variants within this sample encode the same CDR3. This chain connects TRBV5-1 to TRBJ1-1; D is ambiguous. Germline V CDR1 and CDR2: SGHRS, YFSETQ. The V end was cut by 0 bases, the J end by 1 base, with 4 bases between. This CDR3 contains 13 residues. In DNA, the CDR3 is TGCGCCAGCAGCTTGGGGGCGAACACTGAAGCTTTCTTT. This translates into CASSLGANTEAFF.

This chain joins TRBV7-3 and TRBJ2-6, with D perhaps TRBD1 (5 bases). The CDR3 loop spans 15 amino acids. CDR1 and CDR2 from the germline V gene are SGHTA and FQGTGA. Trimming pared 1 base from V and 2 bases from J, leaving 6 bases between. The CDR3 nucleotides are TGTGCCAGCAGCTTAAGGGGCGCTGGGGCCAACGTCCTGACTTTC. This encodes CASSLRGAGANVLTF.

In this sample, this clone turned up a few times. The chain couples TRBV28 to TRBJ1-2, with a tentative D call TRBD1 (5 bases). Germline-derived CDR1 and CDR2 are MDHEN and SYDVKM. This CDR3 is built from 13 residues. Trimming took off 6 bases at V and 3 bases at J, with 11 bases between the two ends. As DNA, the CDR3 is TGTGCCAGCAGGTCAGGGTCCGACTATGGCTACACCTTC. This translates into CASRSGSDYGYTF.

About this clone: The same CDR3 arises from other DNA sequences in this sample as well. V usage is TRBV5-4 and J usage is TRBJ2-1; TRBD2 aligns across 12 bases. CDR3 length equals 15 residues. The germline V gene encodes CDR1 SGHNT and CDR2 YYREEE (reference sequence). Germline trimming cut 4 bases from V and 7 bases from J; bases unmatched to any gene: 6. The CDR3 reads CASSPGLAGGNEQFF. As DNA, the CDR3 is TGTGCCAGCAGCCCGGGACTAGCGGGCGGTAATGAGCAGTTCTTC.

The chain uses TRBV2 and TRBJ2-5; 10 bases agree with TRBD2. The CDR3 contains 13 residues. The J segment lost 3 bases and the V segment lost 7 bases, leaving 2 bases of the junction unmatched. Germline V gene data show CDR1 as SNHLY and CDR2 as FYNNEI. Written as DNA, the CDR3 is TGTGCCAGCAACCTAGCGGGAGAAGAGACCCAGTACTTC. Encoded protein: CASNLAGEETQYF. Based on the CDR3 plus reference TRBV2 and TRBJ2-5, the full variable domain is EPEVTQTPSHQVTQMGQEVILRCVPISNHLYFYWYRQILGQKVEFLVSFYNNEISEKSEIFDDQFSVERPDGSNFTLKIRSTKLEDSAMYFCASNLAGEETQYFGPGTRLLVL.

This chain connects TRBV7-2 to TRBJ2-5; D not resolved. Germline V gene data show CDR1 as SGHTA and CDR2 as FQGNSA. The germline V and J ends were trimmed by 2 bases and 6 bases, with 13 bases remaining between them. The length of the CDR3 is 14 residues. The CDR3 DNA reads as TGTGCCAGCAGCTTAAATGGGCAAGGCCAGACCCAGTACTTC. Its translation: CASSLNGQGQTQYF.

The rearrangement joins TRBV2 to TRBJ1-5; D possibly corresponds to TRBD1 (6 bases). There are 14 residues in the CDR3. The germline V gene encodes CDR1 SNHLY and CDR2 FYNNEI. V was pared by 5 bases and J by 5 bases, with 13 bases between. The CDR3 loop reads CASSQGSGDQPQHF. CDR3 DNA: TGTGCCAGCAGTCAGGGGTCGGGGGATCAGCCCCAGCATTTT. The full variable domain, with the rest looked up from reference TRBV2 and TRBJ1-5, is EPEVTQTPSHQVTQMGQEVILRCVPISNHLYFYWYRQILGQKVEFLVSFYNNEISEKSEIFDDQFSVERPDGSNFTLKIRSTKLEDSAMYFCASSQGSGDQPQHFGDGTRLSIL.

CDR3 residues: CASSLGLFSYEQYF. The CDR3 bases are TGTGCCAGCTCGCTAGGTCTATTCTCCTACGAGCAGTACTTC. This chain connects TRBV2 to TRBJ2-7, with D uncertain. CDR3 length: 14 residues. Germline values: CDR1 SNHLY, CDR2 FYNNEI. Trimming left V 8 bases short and J 0 bases short, with 14 bases between.

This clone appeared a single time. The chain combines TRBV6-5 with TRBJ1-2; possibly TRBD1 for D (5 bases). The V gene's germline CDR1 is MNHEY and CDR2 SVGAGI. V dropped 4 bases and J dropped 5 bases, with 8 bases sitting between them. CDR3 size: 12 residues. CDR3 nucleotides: TGTGCCAGCAGTTGGGACGCTTATGGCTACACCTTC. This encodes CASSWDAYGYTF.

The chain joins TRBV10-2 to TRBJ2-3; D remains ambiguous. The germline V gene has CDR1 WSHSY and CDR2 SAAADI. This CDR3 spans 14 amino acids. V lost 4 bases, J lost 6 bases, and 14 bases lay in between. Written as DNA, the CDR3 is TGCGCCAGCAGTGTGACCGGTTCGGTGGATACGCAGTATTTT. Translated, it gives CASSVTGSVDTQYF.